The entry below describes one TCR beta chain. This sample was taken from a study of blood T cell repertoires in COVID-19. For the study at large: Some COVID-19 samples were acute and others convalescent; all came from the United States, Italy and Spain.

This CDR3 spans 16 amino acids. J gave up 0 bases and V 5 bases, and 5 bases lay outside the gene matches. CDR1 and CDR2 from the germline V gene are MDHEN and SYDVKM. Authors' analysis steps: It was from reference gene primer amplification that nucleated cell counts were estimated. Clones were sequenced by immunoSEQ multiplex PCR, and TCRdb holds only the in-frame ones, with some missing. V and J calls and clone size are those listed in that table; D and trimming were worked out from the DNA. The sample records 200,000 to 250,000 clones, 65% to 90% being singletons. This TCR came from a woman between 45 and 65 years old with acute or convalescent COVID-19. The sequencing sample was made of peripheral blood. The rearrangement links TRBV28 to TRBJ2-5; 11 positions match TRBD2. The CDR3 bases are TGTGCCAGCAGTACTTGGGGACTAGCGGACCAAGAGACCCAGTACTTC. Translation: CASSTWGLADQETQYF. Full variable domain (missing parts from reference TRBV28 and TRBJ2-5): DVKVTQSSRYLVKRTGEKVFLECVQDMDHENMFWYRQDPGLGLRLIYFSYDVKMKEKGDIPEGYSVSREKKERFSLILESASTNQTSMYLCASSTWGLADQETQYFGPGTRLLVL.